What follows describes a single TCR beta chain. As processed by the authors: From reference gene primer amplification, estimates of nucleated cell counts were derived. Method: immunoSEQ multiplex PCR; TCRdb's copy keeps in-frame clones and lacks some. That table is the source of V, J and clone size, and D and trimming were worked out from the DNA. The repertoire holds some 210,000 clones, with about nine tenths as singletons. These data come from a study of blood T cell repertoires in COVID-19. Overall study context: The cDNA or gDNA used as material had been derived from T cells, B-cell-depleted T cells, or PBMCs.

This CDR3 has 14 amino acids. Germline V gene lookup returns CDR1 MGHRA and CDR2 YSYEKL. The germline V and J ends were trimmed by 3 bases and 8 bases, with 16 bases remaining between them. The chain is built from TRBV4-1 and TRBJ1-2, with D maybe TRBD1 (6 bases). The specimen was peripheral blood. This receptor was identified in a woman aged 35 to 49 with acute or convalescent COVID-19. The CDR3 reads CASSQLQGQKGYTF. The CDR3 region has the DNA TGCGCCAGCAGCCAGCTACAGGGCCAGAAGGGCTACACCTTC.